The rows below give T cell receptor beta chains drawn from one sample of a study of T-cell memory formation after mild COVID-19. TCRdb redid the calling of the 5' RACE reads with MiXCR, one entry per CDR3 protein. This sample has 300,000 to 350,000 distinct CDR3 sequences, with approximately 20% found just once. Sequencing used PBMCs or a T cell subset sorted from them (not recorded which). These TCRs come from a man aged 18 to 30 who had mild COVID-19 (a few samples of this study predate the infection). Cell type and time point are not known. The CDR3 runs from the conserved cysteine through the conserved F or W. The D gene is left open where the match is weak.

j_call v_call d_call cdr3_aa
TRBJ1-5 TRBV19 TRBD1 CASSTSDRVGPQHF
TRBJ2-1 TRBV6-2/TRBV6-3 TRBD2 CASSSSGGATYNEQFF
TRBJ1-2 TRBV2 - CASSESSRNYGYTF
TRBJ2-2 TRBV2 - CASRLANTGELFF
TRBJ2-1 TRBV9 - CASSVAAGRYNEQFF
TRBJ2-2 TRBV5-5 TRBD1 CASSLDPDRGGLDGELFF
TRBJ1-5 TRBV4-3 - CASSQDQGRYQPQHF
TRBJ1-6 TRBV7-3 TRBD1 CASSLTGQGASPLHF
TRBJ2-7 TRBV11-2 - CASSPEARSEQYF
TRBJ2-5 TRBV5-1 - CASSFSVGGKVSF
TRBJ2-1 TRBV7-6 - CASSPTGGEEQFF
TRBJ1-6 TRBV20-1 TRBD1 CSVPGQGGSPLHF
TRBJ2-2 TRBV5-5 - CASSFGNTGELFF
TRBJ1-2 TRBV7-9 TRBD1 CASSLGTGTGGNGYTF
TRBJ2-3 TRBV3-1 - CASSQELRPGDTQYF
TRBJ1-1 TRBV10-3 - CAISPVGGDSEAFF
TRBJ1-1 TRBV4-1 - CASSPREVAEAFF
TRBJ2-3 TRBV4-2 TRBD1 CASNTPAGTGVTDTQYF
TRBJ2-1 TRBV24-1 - CATSPGGNYNEQFF
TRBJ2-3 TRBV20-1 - CSAGTGETYTDTQYF
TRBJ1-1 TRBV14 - CASSQDLSGNTEAFF
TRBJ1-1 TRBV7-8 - CASRMGGGTEAFF
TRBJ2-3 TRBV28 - CASSTWTRASGYTQYF
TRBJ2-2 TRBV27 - CASSLLAAGELFF
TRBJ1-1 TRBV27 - CASSLGTGANTEAFF
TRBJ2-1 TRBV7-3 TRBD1 CASSTNRGDNEQFF
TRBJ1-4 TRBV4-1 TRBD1 CASTPGQGIEKLFF